This T cell receptor (beta chain) was recovered during a study of early T cells in non-severe SARS-CoV-2 infection. Across the study: Sequencing was performed on bulk RNA from unsorted whole blood, leaving chains unpaired.

This clonotype was counted ten times or more. The J segment lost 8 bases and the V segment lost 2 bases, leaving 5 bases of the junction unmatched. The CDR3 is 16 residues long. CDR1 SGHTA and CDR2 FQGNSA come from the germline V gene. Each single cDNA molecule received a unique molecular identifier. Each CDR3 protein is one row after TCRdb ran MiXCR on the 5' RACE reads. The sample includes tens of thousands of distinct CDR3 sequences, under 5.5% of them seen just once. The V call is TRBV7-2, the J call TRBJ2-3; 15 nucleotides line up with TRBD2. This TCR derives from an adult who was a healthcare worker with PCR-confirmed SARS-CoV-2 infection or an uninfected control (not recorded which). Sequenced material: whole blood, taken at baseline. The CDR3 is CASSLRTSGGASTQYF. DNA of the CDR3: TGTGCCAGCAGCTTACGGACTAGCGGGGGGGCAAGTACGCAGTATTTT.